Following are 14 T cell receptor beta chains from one sample sequenced in a study of cytomegalovirus exposure and HLA in healthy donors. The PCR used 60 Vbeta and 13 Jbeta primers. Sequencing was performed with immunoSEQ multiplex PCR; in TCRdb, only in-frame clones are kept and a portion is missing. The repertoire has some 220,000 clones, approximately 80% of them found once; the top ten carry approximately 0.62%. The sequencing sample was made of PBMCs. All receptors derive from a middle-aged woman in good health and CMV-seronegative.

J is TRBJ2-3 and V is TRBV4-2; D may be TRBD1 (6 bases). The CDR3 runs to 13 residues. Germline V lookup: CDR1 LGHNA, CDR2 YNFKEQ. The ends were cut back, 0 bases at V and 13 bases at J, with 14 bases in the middle. The CDR3: CASSQDRRTVKYF. In DNA form, the CDR3 reads TGTGCCAGCAGCCAAGATCGAAGGACAGTAAAGTATTTT.

The chain is built from TRBV6-5 and TRBJ2-7, with a weak D call TRBD1 (5 bases). The V end was cut by 8 bases, the J end by 2 bases, with 10 bases between. Germline V CDR1 and CDR2: MNHEY, SVGAGI. The CDR3 is made up of 12 amino acids. The DNA of the CDR3 is TGTGCCAGCGGACGGACACCCTACGAGCAGTACTTC. Amino acids: CASGRTPYEQYF.

This clone has just one count. The chain is built from TRBV15 and TRBJ1-1, with TRBD1 matching over 8 bases. The germline gives CDR1 LNHNV, CDR2 YYDKDF (reference sequence). V dropped 0 bases and J dropped 4; count of bases not matched to a gene: 4. This CDR3 has 15 amino acids. CDR3 sequence: CATSRDLGQGTEAFF. The CDR3 DNA follows: TGTGCCACCAGCAGAGATCTAGGACAGGGCACTGAAGCTTTCTTT.

The chain uses TRBV25-1 and TRBJ1-4, with D perhaps TRBD1 (5 bases). V was pared by 4 bases and J by 3 bases, with 12 bases between. The CDR3 length is 15 residues. Germline V gene sequence: CDR1 MGHDK, CDR2 SYGVNS. The CDR3 DNA reads as TGTGCCAGCAGTGTCCCCGGGGGAGCTAATGAAAAACTGTTTTTT. This translates into CASSVPGGANEKLFF.

This clone was counted a single time. The genes are TRBV5-4 and TRBJ1-6; tentatively, D is TRBD1 (6 bases). The CDR3 extends over 14 amino acids. Germline values: CDR1 SGHNT, CDR2 YYREEE (reference sequence). The V and J ends lost 0 bases and 9 bases respectively, with 10 bases between them. The CDR3, as DNA: TGTGCCAGCAGCTTGGGGGGGCAGATTTCACCCCTCCACTTT. It translates to CASSLGGQISPLHF.

V usage is TRBV19 and J usage is TRBJ2-7; TRBD2 matches 7 bases. The germline CDR1 and CDR2 sequences are LNHDA and SQIVND (reference sequence). V lost 7 bases, J lost 3 bases, and 6 bases stayed unmatched. The CDR3 runs to 13 residues. The CDR3 loop reads CASTSTGGYEQYF. CDR3 coding DNA: TGTGCCAGTACCTCCACGGGGGGCTACGAGCAGTACTTC.

The V and J genes are TRBV5-8 and TRBJ2-4, with TRBD1 matching 8 bases. CDR1 is SGHTS and CDR2 is YDEGEE in the germline V gene. V lost 0 bases and J lost 8; bases outside the gene matches: 7. The CDR3 is 15 residues long. The CDR3, as DNA: TGTGCCAGCAGCTTGGGGGCAGGGGGCAGGGACATTCAGTACTTC. Translation: CASSLGAGGRDIQYF.

J is TRBJ1-2 and V is TRBV2, with a possible D match to TRBD1 (5 bases). In germline, CDR1 is SNHLY, CDR2 FYNNEI. The CDR3 is made up of 14 amino acids. V was pared by 0 bases and J by 6 bases, with 11 bases between. The CDR3 spells CASSEARQGNGYTF. The DNA of the CDR3 is TGTGCCAGCAGTGAAGCGCGGCAGGGAAATGGCTACACCTTC.

This rearrangement joins TRBV4-1 to TRBJ1-3; 8 bases match TRBD1. CDR3 size: 15 residues. V dropped 0 bases and J dropped 2; count of bases not matched to a gene: 0. Germline V gene data show CDR1 as MGHRA and CDR2 as YSYEKL. CDR3 amino acids: CASSQEDRAGNTIYF. CDR3 nucleotide sequence: TGCGCCAGCAGCCAAGAGGACAGGGCTGGAAACACCATATATTTT.

The V gene is TRBV5-4, the J gene TRBJ2-1; TRBD1 aligns across 8 bases. Trimming cost V 0 bases and J 8 bases; bases outside gene matches: 7. This CDR3 is 15 amino acids long. Per germline, CDR1 SGHNT and CDR2 YYREEE (reference sequence). The CDR3 reads CASSLAQGAGDEQFF. The CDR3 DNA is TGTGCCAGCAGCTTGGCCCAGGGGGCTGGGGATGAGCAGTTCTTC.

The chain couples TRBV30 to TRBJ1-1, with no clear D. V lost 5 bases and J lost 6, with 13 bases in between. The germline V gene has CDR1 GTSNPN and CDR2 SVGIG (reference sequence). The CDR3 is made up of 12 amino acids. CDR3 coding DNA: TGTGCCTGGGCTGGGCTTATCCCTGAAGCTTTCTTT. This translates into CAWAGLIPEAFF.

The chain couples TRBV5-1 to TRBJ2-5, with 8 bases identical to TRBD2. V was pared by 1 base and J by 1 base, with 3 bases of the junction left unmatched. CDR3 length equals 15 residues. Germline loops: CDR1 SGHRS, CDR2 YFSETQ. In nucleotides, the CDR3 is TGCGCCAGCAGCTTGCGGGGGGGGTTCCAAGAGACCCAGTACTTC. Encoded protein: CASSLRGGFQETQYF. The full variable domain, rest sourced from reference TRBV5-1 and TRBJ2-5, is KAGVTQTPRYLIKTRGQQVTLSCSPISGHRSVSWYQQTPGQGLQFLFEYFSETQRNKGNFPGRFSGRQFSNSRSEMNVSTLELGDSALYLCASSLRGGFQETQYFGPGTRLLVL.

The CDR3 DNA is TGTGCCAGCAGCTCCTCCCCGCAGGGATACACAGATACGCAGTATTTT. Protein product: CASSSSPQGYTDTQYF. The chain has TRBV5-8 and TRBJ2-3, with D perhaps matching TRBD1 (5 bases). V was trimmed by 3 bases and J by 2 bases, leaving 16 bases between them. Germline V CDR1 and CDR2: SGHTS, YDEGEE. The CDR3 contains 16 residues.

V gene TRBV5-6 combines with J gene TRBJ2-6, with a tentative D call TRBD1 (6 bases). The V gene's germline CDR1 is SGHDT and CDR2 YYEEEE. The germline V and J ends were trimmed by 3 bases and 6 bases, with 16 bases remaining between them. The CDR3 consists of 16 residues. The CDR3 DNA reads TGTGCCAGCAGCTCCTATTTCAGGGGATCGGCCAACGTCCTGACTTTC. Protein: CASSSYFRGSANVLTF.